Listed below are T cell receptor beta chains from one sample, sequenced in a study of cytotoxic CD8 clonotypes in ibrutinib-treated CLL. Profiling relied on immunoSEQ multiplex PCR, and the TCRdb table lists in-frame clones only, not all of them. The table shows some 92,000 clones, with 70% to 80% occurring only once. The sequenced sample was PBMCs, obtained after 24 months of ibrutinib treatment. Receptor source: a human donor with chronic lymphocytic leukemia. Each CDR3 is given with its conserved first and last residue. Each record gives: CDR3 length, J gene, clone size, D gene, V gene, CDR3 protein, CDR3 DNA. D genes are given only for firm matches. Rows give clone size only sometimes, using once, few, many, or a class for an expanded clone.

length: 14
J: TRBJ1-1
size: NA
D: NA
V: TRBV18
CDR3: CASSPAGANTEAFF
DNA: TGTGCCAGCTCACCAGCGGGGGCGAACACTGAAGCTTTCTTT

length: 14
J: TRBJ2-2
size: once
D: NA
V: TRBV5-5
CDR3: CASSSLANTGELFF
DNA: TGTGCCAGCAGCTCACTGGCGAACACCGGGGAGCTGTTTTTT

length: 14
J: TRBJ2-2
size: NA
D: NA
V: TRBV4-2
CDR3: CASSPRGNTGELFF
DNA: TGTGCCAGCAGCCCACGTGGGAACACCGGGGAGCTGTTTTTT

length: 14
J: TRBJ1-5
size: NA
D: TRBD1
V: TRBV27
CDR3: CASSPDRGDAPQHF
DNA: TGTGCCAGCAGTCCCGACAGGGGAGACGCGCCCCAGCATTTT

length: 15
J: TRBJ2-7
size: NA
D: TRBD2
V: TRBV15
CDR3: CATSWSREGSYEQYF
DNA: TGTGCCACCAGTTGGTCGAGGGAGGGGTCGTACGAGCAGTACTTC

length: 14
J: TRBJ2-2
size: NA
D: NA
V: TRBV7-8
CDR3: CASSRPGVGGELFF
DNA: TGTGCCAGCAGCCGACCCGGAGTTGGCGGGGAGCTGTTTTTT

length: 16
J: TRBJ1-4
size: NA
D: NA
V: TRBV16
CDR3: CASSQSILPFQEKLFF
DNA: TGTGCCAGCAGCCAATCAATACTCCCATTTCAGGAAAAACTGTTTTTT

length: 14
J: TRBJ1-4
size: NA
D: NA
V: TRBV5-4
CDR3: CASSPDVGNEKLFF
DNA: TGTGCCAGCAGCCCGGACGTGGGGAATGAAAAACTGTTTTTT

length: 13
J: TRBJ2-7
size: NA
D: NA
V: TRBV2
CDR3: CASSPAETYEQYF
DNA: TGTGCCAGCAGCCCAGCGGAGACCTACGAGCAGTACTTC

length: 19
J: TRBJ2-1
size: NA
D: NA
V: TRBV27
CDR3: CASSLSPGPSGVTYNEQFF
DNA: TGTGCCAGCAGTTTATCCCCTGGGCCCTCGGGCGTCACCTACAATGAGCAGTTCTTC

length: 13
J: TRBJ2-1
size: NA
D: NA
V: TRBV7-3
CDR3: CASSFGGDNEQFF
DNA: TGTGCCAGCAGCTTCGGAGGGGACAATGAGCAGTTCTTC

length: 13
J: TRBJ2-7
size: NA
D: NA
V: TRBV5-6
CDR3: CASSFVSPYEQYF
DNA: TGTGCCAGCAGCTTTGTCAGCCCCTACGAGCAGTACTTC

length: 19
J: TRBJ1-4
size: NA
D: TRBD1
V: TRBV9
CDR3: CASSASTGSSMHSNEKLFF
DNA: TGTGCCAGCAGCGCCTCGACAGGGAGTTCCATGCATTCTAATGAAAAACTGTTTTTT

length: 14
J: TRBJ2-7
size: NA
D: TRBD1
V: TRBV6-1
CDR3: CASSESQGALEQYF
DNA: TGTGCCAGCAGTGAATCACAGGGGGCGCTCGAGCAGTACTTC

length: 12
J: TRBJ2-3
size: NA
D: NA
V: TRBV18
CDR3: CASSPPIAQQYF
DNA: TGTGCCAGCTCACCACCGATAGCACAGCAGTATTTT

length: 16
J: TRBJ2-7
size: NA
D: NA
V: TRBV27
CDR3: CASSRGGGTSSYEQYF
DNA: TGTGCCAGCAGCCGTGGGGGAGGAACCAGCTCCTACGAGCAGTACTTC

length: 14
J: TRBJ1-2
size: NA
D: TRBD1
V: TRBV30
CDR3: CAWSVLQGGGGYTF
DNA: TGTGCCTGGAGTGTACTACAGGGGGGGGGTGGCTACACCTTC

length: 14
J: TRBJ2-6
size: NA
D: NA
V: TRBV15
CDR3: CATSLSAGANVLTF
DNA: TGTGCCACCAGCCTTAGCGCTGGGGCCAACGTCCTGACTTTC

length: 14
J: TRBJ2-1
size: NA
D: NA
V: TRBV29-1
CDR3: CSVDWGTLYNEQFF
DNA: TGCAGCGTCGATTGGGGGACATTATACAATGAGCAGTTCTTC

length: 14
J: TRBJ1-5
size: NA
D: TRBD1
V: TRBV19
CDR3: CASRGQGGNQPQHF
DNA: TGTGCCAGTAGGGGTCAGGGGGGGAATCAGCCCCAGCATTTT

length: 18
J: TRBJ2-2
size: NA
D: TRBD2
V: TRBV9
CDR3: CASSVTLAGARYTGELFF
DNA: TGTGCCAGCAGCGTAACGCTAGCGGGAGCTCGGTACACCGGGGAGCTGTTTTTT

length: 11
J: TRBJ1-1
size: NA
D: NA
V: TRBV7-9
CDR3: CASRGNTEAFF
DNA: TGTGCCAGCAGGGGTAACACTGAAGCTTTCTTT

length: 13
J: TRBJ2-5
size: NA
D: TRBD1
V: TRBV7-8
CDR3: CASTRDRTGTQYF
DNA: TGTGCCAGCACCCGGGACAGGACAGGGACCCAGTACTTC

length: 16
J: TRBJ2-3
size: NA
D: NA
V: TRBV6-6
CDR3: CASSSPGGTTTDTQYF
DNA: TGTGCCAGCAGTTCCCCCGGAGGGACAACAACAGATACGCAGTATTTT

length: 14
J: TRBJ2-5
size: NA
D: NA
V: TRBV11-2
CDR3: CASSLGGGPVPQYF
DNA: TGTGCCAGCAGCTTAGGGGGCGGACCGGTGCCCCAGTACTTC

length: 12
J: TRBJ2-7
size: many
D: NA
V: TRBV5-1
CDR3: CASSPDFYEQYF
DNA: TGCGCCAGCAGCCCGGACTTCTACGAGCAGTACTTC

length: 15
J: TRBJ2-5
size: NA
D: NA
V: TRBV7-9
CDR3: CASSLGLSFQETQYF
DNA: TGTGCCAGCAGCTTAGGTCTCAGCTTCCAAGAGACCCAGTACTTC

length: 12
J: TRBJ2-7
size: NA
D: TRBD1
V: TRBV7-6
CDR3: CASSRQGYEQYF
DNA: TGTGCCAGCAGTCGACAGGGGTACGAGCAGTACTTC

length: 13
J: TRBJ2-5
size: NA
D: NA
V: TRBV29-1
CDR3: CSVGRGEEETQYF
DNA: TGCAGCGTTGGTCGAGGGGAGGAAGAGACCCAGTACTTC

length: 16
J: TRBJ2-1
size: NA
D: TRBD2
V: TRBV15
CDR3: CATSRISLAGFNEQFF
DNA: TGTGCCACCAGCAGAATCAGTCTAGCGGGATTTAATGAGCAGTTCTTC

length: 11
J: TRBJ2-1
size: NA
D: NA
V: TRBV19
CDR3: CASSMGLEQFF
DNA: TGTGCCAGTAGTATGGGGCTTGAGCAGTTCTTC

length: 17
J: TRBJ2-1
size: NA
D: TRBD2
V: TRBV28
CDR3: CASSFSSLAGGYNEQFF
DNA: TGTGCCAGCAGTTTCTCAAGCCTAGCGGGAGGGTACAATGAGCAGTTCTTC

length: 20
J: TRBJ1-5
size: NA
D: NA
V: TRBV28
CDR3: CASSFRAGKSSKDSNQPQHF
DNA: TGTGCCAGCAGTTTCCGGGCAGGGAAAAGCTCGAAGGATAGCAATCAGCCCCAGCATTTT

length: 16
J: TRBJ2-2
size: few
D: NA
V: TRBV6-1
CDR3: CASSELPGSKGGELFF
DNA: TGTGCCAGCAGTGAATTGCCGGGGAGCAAGGGCGGGGAGCTGTTTTTT

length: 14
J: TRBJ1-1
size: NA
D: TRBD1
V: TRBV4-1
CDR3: CASSLQQGWDEAFF
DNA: TGCGCCAGCAGCCTTCAACAGGGGTGGGATGAAGCTTTCTTT

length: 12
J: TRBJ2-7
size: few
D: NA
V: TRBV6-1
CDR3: CASARDTYEQYF
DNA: TGTGCCAGCGCCCGGGACACCTACGAGCAGTACTTC

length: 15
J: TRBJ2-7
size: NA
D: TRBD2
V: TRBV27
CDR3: CASRLTSGSSYEQYF
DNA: TGTGCCAGCAGGCTGACTAGCGGGAGTTCCTACGAGCAGTACTTC

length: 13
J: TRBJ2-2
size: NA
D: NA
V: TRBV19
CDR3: CASSSSATGELFF
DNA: TGTGCCAGTAGTTCGTCAGCCACCGGGGAGCTGTTTTTT

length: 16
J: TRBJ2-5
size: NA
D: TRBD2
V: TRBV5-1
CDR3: CASSLGLAGAEETQYF
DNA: TGCGCCAGCAGCTTGGGACTAGCGGGAGCCGAGGAGACCCAGTACTTC

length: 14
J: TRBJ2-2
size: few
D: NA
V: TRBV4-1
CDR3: CASSHRANTGELFF
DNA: TGCGCCAGCAGCCATAGGGCGAACACCGGGGAGCTGTTTTTT

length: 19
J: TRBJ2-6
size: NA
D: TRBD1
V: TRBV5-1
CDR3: CASSFDPGTGVSGANVLTF
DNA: TGCGCCAGCAGCTTCGACCCAGGGACAGGGGTTTCAGGGGCCAACGTCCTGACTTTC

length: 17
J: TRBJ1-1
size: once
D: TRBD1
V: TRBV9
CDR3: CASSVVGGPTMNTEAFF
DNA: TGTGCCAGCAGCGTAGTAGGGGGCCCAACCATGAACACTGAAGCTTTCTTT

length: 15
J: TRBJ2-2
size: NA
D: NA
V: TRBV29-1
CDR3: CSGTTGTMNTGELFF
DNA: TGCAGCGGTACCACCGGGACAATGAACACCGGGGAGCTGTTTTTT

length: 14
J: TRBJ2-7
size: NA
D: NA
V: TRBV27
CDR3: CASSLGRLRDEQYF
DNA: TGTGCCAGCAGTTTGGGCCGTCTGAGGGACGAGCAGTACTTC

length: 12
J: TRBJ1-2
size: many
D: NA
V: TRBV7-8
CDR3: CASSLSWGSYTF
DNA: TGTGCCAGCAGCTTATCTTGGGGTAGCTACACCTTC

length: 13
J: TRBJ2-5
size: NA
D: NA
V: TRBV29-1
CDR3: CSVQGQQQETQYF
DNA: TGCAGCGTTCAAGGGCAGCAACAAGAGACCCAGTACTTC

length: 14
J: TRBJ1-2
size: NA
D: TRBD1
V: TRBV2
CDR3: CASRRTGANYGYTF
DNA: TGTGCCAGCAGGCGGACAGGAGCTAACTATGGCTACACCTTC

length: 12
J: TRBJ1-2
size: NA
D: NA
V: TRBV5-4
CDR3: CASSLLYDGYTF
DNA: TGTGCCAGCAGCCTACTCTACGATGGCTACACCTTC

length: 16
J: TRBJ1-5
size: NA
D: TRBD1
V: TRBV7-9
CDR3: CASSDAGTGGIQPQHF
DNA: TGTGCCAGCAGCGACGCCGGGACAGGGGGCATTCAGCCCCAGCATTTT

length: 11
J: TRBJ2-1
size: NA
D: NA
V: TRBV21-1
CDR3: CASRTCNEQFF
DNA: TGTGCCAGCAGGACGTGTAATGAGCAGTTCTTC

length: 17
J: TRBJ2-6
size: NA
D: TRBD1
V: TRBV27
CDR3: CASSWVRGLVGANVLTF
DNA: TGTGCCAGCAGTTGGGTCAGGGGGCTAGTTGGGGCCAACGTCCTGACTTTC